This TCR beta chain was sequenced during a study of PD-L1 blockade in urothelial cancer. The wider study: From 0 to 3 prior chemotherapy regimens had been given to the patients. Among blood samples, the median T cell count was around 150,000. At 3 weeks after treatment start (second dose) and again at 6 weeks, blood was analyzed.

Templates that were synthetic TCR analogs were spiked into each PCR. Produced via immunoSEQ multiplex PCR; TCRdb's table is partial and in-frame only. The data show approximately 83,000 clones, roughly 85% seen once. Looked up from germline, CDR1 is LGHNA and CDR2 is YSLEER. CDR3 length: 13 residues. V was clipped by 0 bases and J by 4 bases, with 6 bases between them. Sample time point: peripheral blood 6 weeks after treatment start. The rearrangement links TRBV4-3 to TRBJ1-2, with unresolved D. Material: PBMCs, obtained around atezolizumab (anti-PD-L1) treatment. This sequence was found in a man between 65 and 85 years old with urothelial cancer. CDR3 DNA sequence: TGCGCCAGCAGCCAAGATACCGGCTATGGCTACACCTTC. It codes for CASSQDTGYGYTF.